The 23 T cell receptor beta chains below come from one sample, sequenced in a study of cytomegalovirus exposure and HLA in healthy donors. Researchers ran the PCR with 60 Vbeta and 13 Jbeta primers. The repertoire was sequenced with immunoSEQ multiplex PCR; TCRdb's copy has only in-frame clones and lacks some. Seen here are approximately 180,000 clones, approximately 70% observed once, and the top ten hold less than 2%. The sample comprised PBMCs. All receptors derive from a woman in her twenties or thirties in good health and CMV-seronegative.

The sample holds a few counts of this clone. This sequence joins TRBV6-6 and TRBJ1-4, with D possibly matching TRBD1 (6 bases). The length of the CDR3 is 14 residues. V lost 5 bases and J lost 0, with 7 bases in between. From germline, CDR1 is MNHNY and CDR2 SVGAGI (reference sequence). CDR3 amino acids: CASSRQATNEKLFF. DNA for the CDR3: TGTGCCAGCAGTAGACAGGCAACTAATGAAAAACTGTTTTTT.

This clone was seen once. CDR3 in amino acids: CASSFTGQPSDYGYTF. The CDR3, as DNA: TGTGCCAGCAGCTTCACGGGACAGCCTTCCGACTATGGCTACACCTTC. V is TRBV11-2 and J is TRBJ1-2, with TRBD1 identical over 7 bases. This CDR3 has 16 amino acids. Losses at the gene ends were 3 bases for V and 3 bases for J; bases not matched to a gene: 10. Germline assignment: CDR1 SGHAT and CDR2 FQNNGV.

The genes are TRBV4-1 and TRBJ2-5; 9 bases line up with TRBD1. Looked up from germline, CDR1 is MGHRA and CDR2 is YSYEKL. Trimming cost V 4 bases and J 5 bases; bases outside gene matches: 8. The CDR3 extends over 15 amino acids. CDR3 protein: CASSLHGTGSETQYF. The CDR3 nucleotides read TGCGCCAGCAGCCTCCACGGGACAGGGTCCGAGACCCAGTACTTC.

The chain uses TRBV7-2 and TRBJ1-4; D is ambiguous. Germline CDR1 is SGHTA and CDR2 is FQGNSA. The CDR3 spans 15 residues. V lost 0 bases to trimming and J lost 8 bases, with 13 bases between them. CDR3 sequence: CASSLAAVVVEKLFF. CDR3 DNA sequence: TGTGCCAGCAGCTTAGCCGCGGTAGTAGTAGAAAAACTGTTTTTT.

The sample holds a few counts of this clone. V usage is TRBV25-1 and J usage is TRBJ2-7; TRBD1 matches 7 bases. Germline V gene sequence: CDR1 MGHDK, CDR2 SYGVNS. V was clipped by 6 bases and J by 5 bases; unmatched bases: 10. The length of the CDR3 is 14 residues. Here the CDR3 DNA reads TGTGCCAGCAGATTAACAGGGGATTCCGACGAGCAGTACTTC. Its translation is CASRLTGDSDEQYF.

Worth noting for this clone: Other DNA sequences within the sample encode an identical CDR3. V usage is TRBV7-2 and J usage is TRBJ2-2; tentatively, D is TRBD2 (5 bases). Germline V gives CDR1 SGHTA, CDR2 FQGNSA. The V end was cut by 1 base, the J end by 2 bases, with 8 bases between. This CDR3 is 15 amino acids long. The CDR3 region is CASSLGGSNTGELFF. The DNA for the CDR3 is TGTGCCAGCAGCTTAGGAGGGAGTAACACCGGGGAGCTGTTTTTT. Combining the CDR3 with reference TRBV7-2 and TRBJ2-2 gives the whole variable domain GAGVSQSPSNKVTEKGKDVELRCDPISGHTALYWYRQSLGQGLEFLIYFQGNSAPDKSGLPSDRFSAERTGGSVSTLTIQRTQQEDSAVYLCASSLGGSNTGELFFGEGSRLTVL.

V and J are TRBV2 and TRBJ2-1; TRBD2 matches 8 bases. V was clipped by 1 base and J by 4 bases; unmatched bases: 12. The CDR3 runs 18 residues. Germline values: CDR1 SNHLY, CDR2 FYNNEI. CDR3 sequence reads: CASSEGTSSYSQYNEQFF. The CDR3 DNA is TGTGCCAGCAGTGAAGGGACTAGCTCATATTCGCAGTACAATGAGCAGTTCTTC.

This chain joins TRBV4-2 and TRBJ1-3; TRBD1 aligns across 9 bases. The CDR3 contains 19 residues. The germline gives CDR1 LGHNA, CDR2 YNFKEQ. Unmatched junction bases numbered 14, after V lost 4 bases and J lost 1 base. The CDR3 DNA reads TGTGCCAGCAGCCGAGGACCGGGACAGGGCTTTGGGTCTGGAAACACCATATATTTT. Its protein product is CASSRGPGQGFGSGNTIYF.

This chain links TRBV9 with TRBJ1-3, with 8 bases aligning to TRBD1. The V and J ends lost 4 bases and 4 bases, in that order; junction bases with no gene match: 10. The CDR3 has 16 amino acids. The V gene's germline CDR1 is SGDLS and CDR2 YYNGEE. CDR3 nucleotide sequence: TGTGCCAGCAGCCTACCCCGGACAGGGTCCGGAAACACCATATATTTT. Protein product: CASSLPRTGSGNTIYF.

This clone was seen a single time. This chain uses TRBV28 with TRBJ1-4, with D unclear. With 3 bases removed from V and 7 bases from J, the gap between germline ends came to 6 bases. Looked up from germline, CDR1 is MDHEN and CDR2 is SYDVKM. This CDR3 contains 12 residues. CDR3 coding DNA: TGTGCCAGCAGTTTCCCCTTTGAAAAACTGTTTTTT. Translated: CASSFPFEKLFF. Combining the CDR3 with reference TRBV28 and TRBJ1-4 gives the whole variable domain DVKVTQSSRYLVKRTGEKVFLECVQDMDHENMFWYRQDPGLGLRLIYFSYDVKMKEKGDIPEGYSVSREKKERFSLILESASTNQTSMYLCASSFPFEKLFFGSGTQLSVL.

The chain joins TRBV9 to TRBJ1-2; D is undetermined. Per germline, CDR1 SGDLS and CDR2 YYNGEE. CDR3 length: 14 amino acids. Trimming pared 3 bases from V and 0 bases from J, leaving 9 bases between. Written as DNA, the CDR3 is TGTGCCAGCAGCGCGGCAGACACTAACTATGGCTACACCTTC. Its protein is CASSAADTNYGYTF.

The CDR3 DNA is TGTGCCAGCAGCTGGCTGTTCGGGGACACTGAAGCTTTCTTT. Amino acids: CASSWLFGDTEAFF. The chain combines TRBV5-6 with TRBJ1-1; no firm D call. This CDR3 is 14 amino acids long. CDR1 and CDR2 from the germline V gene are SGHDT and YYEEEE. Trimming removed 3 bases from V and 3 bases from J, with 12 bases in between.

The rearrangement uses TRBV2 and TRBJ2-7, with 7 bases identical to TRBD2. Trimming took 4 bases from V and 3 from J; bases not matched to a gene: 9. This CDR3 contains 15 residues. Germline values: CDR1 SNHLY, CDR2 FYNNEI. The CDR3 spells CASSGTRISNYEQYF. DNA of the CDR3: TGTGCCAGCAGTGGGACTAGGATTTCCAACTACGAGCAGTACTTC.

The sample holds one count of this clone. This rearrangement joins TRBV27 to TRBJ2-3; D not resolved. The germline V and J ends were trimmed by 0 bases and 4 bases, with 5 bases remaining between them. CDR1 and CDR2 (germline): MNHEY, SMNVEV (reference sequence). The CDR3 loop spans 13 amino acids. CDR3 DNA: TGTGCCAGCAGTTTATCGGGCTCAGATACGCAGTATTTT. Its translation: CASSLSGSDTQYF.

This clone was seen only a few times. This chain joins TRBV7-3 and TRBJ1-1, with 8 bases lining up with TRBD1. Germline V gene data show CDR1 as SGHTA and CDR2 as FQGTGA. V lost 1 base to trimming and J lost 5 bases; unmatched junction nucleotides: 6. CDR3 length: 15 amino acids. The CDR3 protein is CASSLMRQGKTEAFF. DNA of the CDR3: TGTGCCAGCAGCTTAATGAGACAGGGGAAAACTGAAGCTTTCTTT.

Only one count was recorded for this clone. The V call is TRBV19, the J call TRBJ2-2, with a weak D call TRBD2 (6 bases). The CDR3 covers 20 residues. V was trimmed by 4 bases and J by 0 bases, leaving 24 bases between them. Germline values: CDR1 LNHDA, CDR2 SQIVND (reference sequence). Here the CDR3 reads CASSTTSSYPLGANTGELFF. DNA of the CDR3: TGTGCCAGTAGTACGACTAGTTCATATCCCTTAGGAGCGAACACCGGGGAGCTGTTTTTT.

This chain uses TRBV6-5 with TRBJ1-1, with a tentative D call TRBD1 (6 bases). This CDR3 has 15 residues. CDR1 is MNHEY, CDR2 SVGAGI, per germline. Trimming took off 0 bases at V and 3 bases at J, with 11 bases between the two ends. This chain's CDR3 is CASSYSRGGDTEAFF. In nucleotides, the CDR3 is TGTGCCAGCAGTTACTCCAGGGGTGGGGACACTGAAGCTTTCTTT.

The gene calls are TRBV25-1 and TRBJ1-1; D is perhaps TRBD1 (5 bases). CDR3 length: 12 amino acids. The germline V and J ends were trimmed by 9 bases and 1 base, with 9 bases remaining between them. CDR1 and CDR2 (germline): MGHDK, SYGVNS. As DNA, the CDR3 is TGTGCCAGTAAAACAGGGAACACTGAAGCTTTCTTT. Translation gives CASKTGNTEAFF.

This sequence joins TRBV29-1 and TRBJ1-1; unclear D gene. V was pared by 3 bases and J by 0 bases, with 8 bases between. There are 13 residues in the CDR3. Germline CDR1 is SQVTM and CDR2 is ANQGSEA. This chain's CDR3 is CSVDRGLNTEAFF. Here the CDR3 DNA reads TGCAGCGTTGATCGCGGCCTGAACACTGAAGCTTTCTTT. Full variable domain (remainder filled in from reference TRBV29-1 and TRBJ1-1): SAVISQKPSRDICQRGTSLTIQCQVDSQVTMMFWYRQQPGQSLTLIATANQGSEATYESGFVIDKFPISRPNLTFSTLTVSNMSPEDSSIYLCSVDRGLNTEAFFGQGTRLTVV.

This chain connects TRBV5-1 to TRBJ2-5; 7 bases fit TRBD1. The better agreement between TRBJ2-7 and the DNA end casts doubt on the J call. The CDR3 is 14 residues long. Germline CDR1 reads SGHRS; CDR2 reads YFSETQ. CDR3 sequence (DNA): TGCGCCAGCAGCCTACAGGGGAGCTCCTACGAGCAGTACTTC. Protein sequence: CASSLQGSSYEQYF.

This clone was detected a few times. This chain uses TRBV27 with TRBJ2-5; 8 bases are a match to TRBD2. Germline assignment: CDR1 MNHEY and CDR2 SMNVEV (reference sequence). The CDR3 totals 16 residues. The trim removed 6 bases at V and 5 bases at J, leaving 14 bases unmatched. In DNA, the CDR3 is TGTGCCAGCAGCTCAATAGGAGCGGGAGTTTGGGAGACCCAGTACTTC. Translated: CASSSIGAGVWETQYF.

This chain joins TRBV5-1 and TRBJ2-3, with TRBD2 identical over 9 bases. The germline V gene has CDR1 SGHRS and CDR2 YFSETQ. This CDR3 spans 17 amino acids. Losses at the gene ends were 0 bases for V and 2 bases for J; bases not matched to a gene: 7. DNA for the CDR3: TGCGCCAGCAGCTTGGCTTTTAGCGGGAGACCCACAGATACGCAGTATTTT. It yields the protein CASSLAFSGRPTDTQYF.

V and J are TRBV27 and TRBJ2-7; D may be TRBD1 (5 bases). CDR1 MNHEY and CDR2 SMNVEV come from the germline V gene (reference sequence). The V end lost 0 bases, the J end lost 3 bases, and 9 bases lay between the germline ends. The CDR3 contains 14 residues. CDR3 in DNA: TGTGCCAGCAGTTTATCTTCAGGGTTCTACGAGCAGTACTTC. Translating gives CASSLSSGFYEQYF.